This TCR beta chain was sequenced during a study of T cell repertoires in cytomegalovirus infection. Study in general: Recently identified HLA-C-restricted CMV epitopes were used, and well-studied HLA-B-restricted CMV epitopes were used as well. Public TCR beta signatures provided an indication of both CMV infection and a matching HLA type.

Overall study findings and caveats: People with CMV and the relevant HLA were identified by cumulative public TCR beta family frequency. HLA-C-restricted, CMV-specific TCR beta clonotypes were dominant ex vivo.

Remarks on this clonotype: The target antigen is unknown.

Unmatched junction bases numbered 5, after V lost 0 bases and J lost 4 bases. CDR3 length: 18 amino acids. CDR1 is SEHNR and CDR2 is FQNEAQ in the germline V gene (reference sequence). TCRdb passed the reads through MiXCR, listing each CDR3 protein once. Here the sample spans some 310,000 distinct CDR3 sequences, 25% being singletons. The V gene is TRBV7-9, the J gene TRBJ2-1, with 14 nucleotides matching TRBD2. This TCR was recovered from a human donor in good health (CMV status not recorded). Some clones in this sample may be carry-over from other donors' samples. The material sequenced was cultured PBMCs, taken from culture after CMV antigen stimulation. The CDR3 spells CASSLAGTSGRVYNEQFF. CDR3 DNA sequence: TGTGCCAGCAGCTTAGCCGGGACTAGCGGGAGAGTATACAATGAGCAGTTCTTC.